This T cell receptor beta chain was retrieved from a study of blood T cell repertoires in COVID-19. For the study at large: Acute and convalescent COVID-19 specimens originated in the United States, Italy and Spain. PBMCs, B-cell-depleted T cells, or T cells provided the cDNA or gDNA that made up the material.

V lost 4 bases, J lost 3 bases, and 11 bases lay in between. From germline, CDR1 is SGHRS and CDR2 YFSETQ. The CDR3 runs 14 residues. Methods used by the authors: Nucleated cell number was recorded as an estimate derived from reference gene primer amplification. Using immunoSEQ multiplex PCR, the repertoire was profiled, and TCRdb retains in-frame clones only, with some absent. V and J calls and clone size follow that table, whereas D and trimming were derived from the DNA. The sample comprises about 250,000 clones, approximately 90% of which are singletons, and roughly 6.3% rests with the top ten. Sequenced: peripheral blood. The receptor comes from a woman aged 30 to 39 with COVID-19, enrolled during active disease. The chain joins TRBV5-1 to TRBJ1-3, with unresolved D. The CDR3 bases are TGCGCCAGCAGCCCCGGGGAGGGTGGAAACACCATATATTTT. It encodes CASSPGEGGNTIYF.